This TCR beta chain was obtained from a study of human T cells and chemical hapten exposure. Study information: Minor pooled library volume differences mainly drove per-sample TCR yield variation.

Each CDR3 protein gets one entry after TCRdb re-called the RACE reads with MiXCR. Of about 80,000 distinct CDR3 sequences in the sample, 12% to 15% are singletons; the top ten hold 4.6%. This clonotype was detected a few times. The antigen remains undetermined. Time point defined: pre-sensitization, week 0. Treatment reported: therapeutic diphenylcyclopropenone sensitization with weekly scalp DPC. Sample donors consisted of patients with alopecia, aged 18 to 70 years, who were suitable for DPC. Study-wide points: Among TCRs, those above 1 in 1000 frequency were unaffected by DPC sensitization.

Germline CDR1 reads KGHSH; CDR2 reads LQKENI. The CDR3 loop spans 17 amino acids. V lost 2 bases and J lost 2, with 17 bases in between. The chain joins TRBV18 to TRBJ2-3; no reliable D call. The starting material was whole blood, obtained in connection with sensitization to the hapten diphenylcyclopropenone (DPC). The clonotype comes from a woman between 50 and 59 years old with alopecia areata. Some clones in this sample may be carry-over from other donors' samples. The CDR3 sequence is CASSPNRAIGDTDTQYF. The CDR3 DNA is TGTGCCAGCTCACCAAACCGGGCGATAGGAGACACAGATACGCAGTATTTT.